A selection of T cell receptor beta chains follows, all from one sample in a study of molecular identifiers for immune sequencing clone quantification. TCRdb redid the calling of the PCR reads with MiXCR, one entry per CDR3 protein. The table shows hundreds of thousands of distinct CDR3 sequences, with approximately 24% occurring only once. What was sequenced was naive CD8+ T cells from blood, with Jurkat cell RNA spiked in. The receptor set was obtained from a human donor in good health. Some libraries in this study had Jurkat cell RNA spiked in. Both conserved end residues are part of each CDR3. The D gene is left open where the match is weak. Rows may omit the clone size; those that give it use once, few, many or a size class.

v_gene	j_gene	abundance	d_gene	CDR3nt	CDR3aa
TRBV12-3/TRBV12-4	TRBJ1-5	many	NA	TGTGCCAGCAGTTTAAGGGGTGGGAGCAATCAGCCCCAGCATTTT	CASSLRGGSNQPQHF
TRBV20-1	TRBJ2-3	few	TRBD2	TGCAGTGCGCCGGGACTAGCGGGAGCGGATACGCAGTATTTT	CSAPGLAGADTQYF
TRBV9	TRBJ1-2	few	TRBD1	TGTGCCAGCAGTACAGGGGCAACTTCGATCATTGGCTACACCTTC	CASSTGATSIIGYTF
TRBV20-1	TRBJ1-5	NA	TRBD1	TGCAGTGCTGGAAGGACAGGGGTCCCCTATAGCAATCAGCCCCAGCATTTT	CSAGRTGVPYSNQPQHF
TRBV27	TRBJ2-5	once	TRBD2	TGTGCCAGCCGCCTAGCGGGGGGGCCTTATCAAGAGACCCAGTACTTC	CASRLAGGPYQETQYF
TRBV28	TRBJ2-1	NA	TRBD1	TGTGCCAGCAGTTCTCATTTGACAGGGGTGCTCAATGAGCAGTTCTTC	CASSSHLTGVLNEQFF
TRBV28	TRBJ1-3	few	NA	TGTGCCAGCAGTTTAAGGGGAGGAACGGCTGGAAACACCATATATTTT	CASSLRGGTAGNTIYF
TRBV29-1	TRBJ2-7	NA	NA	TGCAGCGTTTTCGGGGGTAGGGCCTACGCGCCGTACTTC	CSVFGGRAYAPYF
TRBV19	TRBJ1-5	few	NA	TGTGCCAGTAGTATTTCAGGACAGCCCCAGCATTTT	CASSISGQPQHF
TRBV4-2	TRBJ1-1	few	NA	TGTGCCAGCAGCCAAAAGGCAGCCTCTATGAACACTGAAGCTTTCTTT	CASSQKAASMNTEAFF
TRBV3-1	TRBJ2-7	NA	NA	TGTGCCAGCAGCCAAGCAGGGTCAGCCTACGAGCAGTACTTC	CASSQAGSAYEQYF
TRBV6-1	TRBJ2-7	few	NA	TGTGCCAGCAGTGAAGCTTGGCAGGGGAATCACTACGAGCAGTACTTC	CASSEAWQGNHYEQYF
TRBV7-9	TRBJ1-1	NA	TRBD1	TGTGCCAGCAGATCCCCAGGGGGCATTGACACTGAAGCTTTCTTT	CASRSPGGIDTEAFF
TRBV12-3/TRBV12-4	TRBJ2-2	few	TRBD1	TGTGCCAGCAGTGAGATACAGGGGGAAACGAACACCGGGGAGCTGTTTTTT	CASSEIQGETNTGELFF
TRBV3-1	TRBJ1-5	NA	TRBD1	TGTGCCAGCAGCCAGAGGGACAGGCTCAGTGGGAATCAGCCCCAGCATTTT	CASSQRDRLSGNQPQHF
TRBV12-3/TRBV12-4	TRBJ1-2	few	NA	TGTGCCAGCAGTTCCTCGGACGGCACCGGACCTAACTATGGCTACACCTTC	CASSSSDGTGPNYGYTF
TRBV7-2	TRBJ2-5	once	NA	TGTGCCAGCAGCTTGGTACCGATACAAGAGCCCCCGTCCTTC	CASSLVPIQEPPSF
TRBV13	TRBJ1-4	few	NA	TGTGCCAGCAGCGCCCGATTTGACACGGCAACTAATGAAAAACTGTTTTTT	CASSARFDTATNEKLFF
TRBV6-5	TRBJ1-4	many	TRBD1	TGTGCCAGCGGGCCAACAGGGGCCGCAACTAATGAAAAACTGTTTTTT	CASGPTGAATNEKLFF
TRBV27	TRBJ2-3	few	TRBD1	TGTGCCAGCAGTATATTTCCGGGACAGGGGGAGTATTTT	CASSIFPGQGEYF
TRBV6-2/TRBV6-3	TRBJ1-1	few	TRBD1	TGTGCCAGCAGTTCAATCCTTTGGACCGGGACAGGGGGCAAAATTGCTGAAGCTTTCTTT	CASSSILWTGTGGKIAEAFF
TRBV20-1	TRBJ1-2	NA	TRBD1	TGCAGTGCTAGAGGCAGGGGGCTTTTTGGCTACACCTTC	CSARGRGLFGYTF
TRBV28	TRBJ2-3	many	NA	TGTGCCAGCAGTTTATCGAGGGATACGCAGTATTTT	CASSLSRDTQYF
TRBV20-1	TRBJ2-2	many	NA	TGCAGTGCTAGAGATCAAATAGCGGCGAACACCGGGGAGCTGTTTTTT	CSARDQIAANTGELFF
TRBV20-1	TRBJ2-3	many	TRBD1	TGCAGTGCTGCGAGACAGGGAATTACAGATACGCAGTATTTT	CSAARQGITDTQYF
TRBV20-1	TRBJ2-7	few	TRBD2	TGCAGTGCTAGAGAGTTCGCTAGCGGGAGGCTCGCCTACGAGCAGTACTTC	CSAREFASGRLAYEQYF
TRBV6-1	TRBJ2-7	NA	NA	TGTGCCAGCAGCCAAGGGGGGGGTCCCTACGAGCAGTACTTC	CASSQGGGPYEQYF
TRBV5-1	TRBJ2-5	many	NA	TGCGCCAGCAGCCTAGAACGACTCGCCACGTTGGAAGAGACCCAGTACTTC	CASSLERLATLEETQYF
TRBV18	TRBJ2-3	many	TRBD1	TGTGCCAGCTCACGAACAGGGGCCCACACAGATACGCAGTATTTT	CASSRTGAHTDTQYF
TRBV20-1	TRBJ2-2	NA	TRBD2	TGCAGTGCTAGAGACCGGACTAGCGGGAACACCGGGGAGCTGTTTTTT	CSARDRTSGNTGELFF
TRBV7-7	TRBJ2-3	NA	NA	TGTGCCAGCAGCTTAGGGGTAGCGGACACAGATACGCAGTATTTT	CASSLGVADTDTQYF
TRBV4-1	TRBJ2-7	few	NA	TGCGCCAGCAGCCAAATCCCGGCAGACTACGAGCAGTACTTC	CASSQIPADYEQYF
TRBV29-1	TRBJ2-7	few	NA	TGCAGCGTTGAGAAGGGCTCCCACGAGCAGTACTTC	CSVEKGSHEQYF
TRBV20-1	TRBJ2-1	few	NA	TGCAGTGCCCTAACCCGGGACCCCAGCCAGTCGGAGCAGTTCTTC	CSALTRDPSQSEQFF
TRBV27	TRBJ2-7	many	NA	TGTGCCAGCAGTCCGTCGACTACCTCCTACGAGCAGTACTTC	CASSPSTTSYEQYF
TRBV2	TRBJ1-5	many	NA	TGTGCCAGCAGTGTGATAGGATACAATCAGCCCCAGCATTTT	CASSVIGYNQPQHF
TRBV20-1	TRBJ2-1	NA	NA	TGCAGTGCTCCCCTGACCTACAATGAGCAGTTCTTC	CSAPLTYNEQFF
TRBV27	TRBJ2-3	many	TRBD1	TGTGCCAGCAGTTTATTGACAGGGAGACGGACAGATACGCAGTATTTT	CASSLLTGRRTDTQYF
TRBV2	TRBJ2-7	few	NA	TGTGCCAGCAGTGAATATACGGGTATGGAGCAGTACTTC	CASSEYTGMEQYF
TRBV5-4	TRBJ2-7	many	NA	TGTGCCAGCAGCTTAGGGACCAGCCAACACGAGCAGTACTTC	CASSLGTSQHEQYF
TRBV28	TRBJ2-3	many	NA	TGTGCCAGCAGTTTCTATAAGATTAACACAGATACGCAGTATTTT	CASSFYKINTDTQYF
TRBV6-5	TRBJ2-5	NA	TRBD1	TGTGCCAGCAGTTACTCAGCACTGGGACAGGGGAATCGAGAGACCCAGTACTTC	CASSYSALGQGNRETQYF
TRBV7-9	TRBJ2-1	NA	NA	TGTGCCAGCAGCGCGACTAGTCCCAATGAGCAGTTCTTC	CASSATSPNEQFF
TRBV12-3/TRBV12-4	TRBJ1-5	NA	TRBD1	TGTGCCAGCAGGACAGGGTGGATTCAGCCCCAGCATTTT	CASRTGWIQPQHF
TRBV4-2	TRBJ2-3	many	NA	TGCGCCAGCAGCCAAGATGTGGCCTCTAGCACAGATACGCAGTATTTT	CASSQDVASSTDTQYF
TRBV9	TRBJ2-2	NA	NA	TGTGCCAGCAGCGTAGAGGGTCCCAGCGGAGCCGGGGAGCTGTTTTTT	CASSVEGPSGAGELFF
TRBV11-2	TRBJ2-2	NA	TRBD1	TGTGCCAGCAGCCAAATCCCGGGACAGGGGGCGAACACCGGGGAGCTGTTTTTT	CASSQIPGQGANTGELFF
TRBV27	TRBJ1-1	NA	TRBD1	TGTGCCAGCGGTCAGACAGGGGGCTACACTGTAGCTTTCTTT	CASGQTGGYTVAFF